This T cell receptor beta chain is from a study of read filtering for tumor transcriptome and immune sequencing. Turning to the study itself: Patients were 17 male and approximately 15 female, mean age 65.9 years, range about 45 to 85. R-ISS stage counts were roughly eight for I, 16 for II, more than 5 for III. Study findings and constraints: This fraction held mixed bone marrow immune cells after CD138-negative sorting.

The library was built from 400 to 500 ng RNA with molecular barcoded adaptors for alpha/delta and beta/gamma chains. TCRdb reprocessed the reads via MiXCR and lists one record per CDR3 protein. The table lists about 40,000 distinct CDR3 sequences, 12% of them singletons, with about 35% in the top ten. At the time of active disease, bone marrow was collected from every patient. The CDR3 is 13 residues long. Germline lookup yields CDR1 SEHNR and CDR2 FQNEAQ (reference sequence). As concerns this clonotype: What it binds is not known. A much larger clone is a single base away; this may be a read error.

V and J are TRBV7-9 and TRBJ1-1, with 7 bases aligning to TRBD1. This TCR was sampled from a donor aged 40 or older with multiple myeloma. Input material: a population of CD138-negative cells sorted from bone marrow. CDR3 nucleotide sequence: TGTGCCAGCAGCTCTGACAGGGACACTGAATCTTTCTTT. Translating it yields CASSSDRDTESFF.